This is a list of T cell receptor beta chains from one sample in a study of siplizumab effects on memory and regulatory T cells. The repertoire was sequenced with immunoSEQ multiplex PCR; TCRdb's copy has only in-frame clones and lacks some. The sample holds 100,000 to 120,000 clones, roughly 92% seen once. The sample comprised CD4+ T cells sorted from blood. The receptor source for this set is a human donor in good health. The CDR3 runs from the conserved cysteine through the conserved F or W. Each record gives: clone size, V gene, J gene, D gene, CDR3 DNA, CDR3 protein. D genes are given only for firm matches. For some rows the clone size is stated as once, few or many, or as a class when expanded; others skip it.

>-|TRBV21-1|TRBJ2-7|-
TGTGCCAGCAGCAGACAGGGGACGGGACCCTACGAGCAGTACTTC
CASSRQGTGPYEQYF
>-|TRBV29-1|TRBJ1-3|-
TGCAGCGTTGGGACAGCTGGAAACACCATATATTTT
CSVGTAGNTIYF
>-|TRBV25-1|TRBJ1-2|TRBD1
TGTGCCAGCAGTGAACCAGGGGGGTTAAAAGGCTACACCTTC
CASSEPGGLKGYTF
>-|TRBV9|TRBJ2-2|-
TGTGCCGTCACAAACGGGATGCGAGACACCGGGGAGCTGTTTTTT
CAVTNGMRDTGELFF
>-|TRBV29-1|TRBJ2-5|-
TGCAGCGTTGCCGAGACCCAGTACTTC
CSVAETQYF
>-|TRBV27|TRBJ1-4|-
TGTGCCAGCAGTTTATTACGAGGGGGTGAAAAACTGTTTTTT
CASSLLRGGEKLFF
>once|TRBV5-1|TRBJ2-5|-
TGCGCCAGCAGCTTCACAGGGTCTGAGGAGACCCAGTACTTC
CASSFTGSEETQYF
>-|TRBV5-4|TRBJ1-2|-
TGTGCCAGCAGCATCGGGACGGACTATGGCTACACCTTC
CASSIGTDYGYTF
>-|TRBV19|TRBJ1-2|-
TGTGCCAGTACCCAACAGTGGATCGGCTATGGCTACACCTTC
CASTQQWIGYGYTF
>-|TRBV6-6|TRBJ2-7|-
TGTGCCAGCAGGTCTATTGGGGAAAGGGGGTACGAGCAGTACTTC
CASRSIGERGYEQYF